A single sample is the source of the 22 T cell receptor beta chains below, sequenced in a study of early T cells in non-severe SARS-CoV-2 infection. TCRdb re-called the 5' RACE reads with MiXCR, one entry per CDR3 protein. This sample has 90,000 to 100,000 distinct CDR3 sequences, with roughly 13% found just once. Source material: whole blood. Receptor source: an adult who was a healthcare worker with PCR-confirmed SARS-CoV-2 infection or an uninfected control (not recorded which).

In DNA, the CDR3 is TGTGCCAGCAGCTCCCGTTGGGACACAGATACGCAGTATTTT. Translating gives CASSSRWDTDTQYF. The J gene is TRBJ2-3, the V gene TRBV7-9; D is undetermined. Trimming left V 4 bases short and J 2 bases short, with 10 bases between. CDR3 size: 14 residues. The germline V gene has CDR1 SEHNR and CDR2 FQNEAQ (reference sequence).

In this sample, this clonotype turned up a few times. CDR3 sequence: CASYTTRTANTEAFF. Written as DNA, the CDR3 is TGTGCCAGCTACACGACCAGGACGGCTAACACTGAAGCTTTCTTT. This chain connects TRBV6-1 to TRBJ1-1, with D hard to call. The CDR3 is 15 amino acids. V was cut by 8 bases and J by 2 bases, with 18 bases left in between. Per germline, CDR1 MNHNS and CDR2 SASEGT.

The CDR3 region is CASSWGRRPIMETQYF. The DNA for the CDR3 is TGTGCCAGCAGCTGGGGCCGCCGCCCCATCATGGAGACCCAGTACTTC. The rearrangement links TRBV11-2 to TRBJ2-5, with D perhaps TRBD1 (5 bases). Germline-derived CDR1 and CDR2 are SGHAT and FQNNGV. V was pared by 4 bases and J by 5 bases, with 20 bases between. This CDR3 is 16 amino acids long.

The chain has TRBV5-4 and TRBJ2-1; 9 bases align to TRBD2. The CDR3 runs 15 residues. From germline, CDR1 is SGHNT and CDR2 YYREEE (reference sequence). Trimming removed 1 base from V and 8 bases from J; junction bases left unmatched: 7. The CDR3 reads CASSLLGLAIDEQFF. The CDR3 nucleotides are TGTGCCAGCAGCTTGCTAGGACTAGCGATAGATGAGCAGTTCTTC.

V and J are TRBV28 and TRBJ1-3, with TRBD1 as a possible D gene (6 bases). The germline V gene has CDR1 MDHEN and CDR2 SYDVKM. CDR3 size: 15 residues. V was pared by 6 bases and J by 5 bases, with 17 bases between. The DNA for the CDR3 is TGTGCCAGCAGCCTAGGGGGAGAGGGACGAAACACCATATATTTT. Amino acid sequence: CASSLGGEGRNTIYF.

This clonotype was detected a few times. This rearrangement joins TRBV7-2 to TRBJ2-2; 12 bases align to TRBD1. Per the germline V gene, CDR1 is SGHTA and CDR2 is FQGNSA. This CDR3 contains 19 residues. J gave up 5 bases and V 4 bases, and 14 bases lay outside the gene matches. In DNA, the CDR3 is TGTGCCAGCAGCTCCGGGACAGGGGGCTGGTTAAGGGGAACCGGGGAGCTGTTTTTT. Amino acids: CASSSGTGGWLRGTGELFF.

The chain is built from TRBV7-2 and TRBJ1-4, with D possibly TRBD1 on 5 matching bases. The CDR3 runs 15 residues. The V end lost 0 bases, the J end lost 7 bases, and 12 bases lay between the germline ends. Germline lookup yields CDR1 SGHTA and CDR2 FQGNSA. The CDR3 spells CASSLAGGYSEKLFF. CDR3 DNA sequence: TGTGCCAGCAGCTTAGCGGGGGGTTACAGTGAAAAACTGTTTTTT.

This clonotype occurred a few times. The CDR3 nucleotides read TGTGCCAGCAGTAAAGACCCCCAAGAGACCCAGTACTTC. Residues: CASSKDPQETQYF. V usage is TRBV6-6 and J usage is TRBJ2-5; no firm D call. This CDR3 has 13 residues. The germline V and J ends were trimmed by 5 bases and 1 base, with 8 bases remaining between them. Germline-derived CDR1 and CDR2 are MNHNY and SVGAGI (reference sequence).

This clonotype has only a few counts. The V call is TRBV7-2, the J call TRBJ1-1, with no clear D. Per the germline V gene, CDR1 is SGHTA and CDR2 is FQGNSA. The CDR3 is 14 residues long. The ends were cut back, 1 base at V and 1 base at J, with 7 bases in the middle. Here the CDR3 reads CASSLDQSNTEAFF. CDR3 DNA sequence: TGTGCCAGCAGCTTAGACCAGTCGAACACTGAAGCTTTCTTT.

V and J are TRBV18 and TRBJ2-5, with 8 bases that match TRBD1. The V gene end was trimmed by 0 bases and the J gene end by 6 bases; junction bases not matched to a gene: 3. Germline CDR1 KGHSH, CDR2 LQKENI. This CDR3 has 14 residues. This chain's CDR3 is CASSPPDRAKTQYF. The CDR3 region has the DNA TGTGCCAGCTCACCACCGGACAGGGCGAAGACCCAGTACTTC.

This clonotype appeared a few times. V usage is TRBV10-3 and J usage is TRBJ2-7; 10 bases line up with TRBD1. Losses at the gene ends were 5 bases for V and 3 bases for J; bases not matched to a gene: 4. From germline, CDR1 is ENHRY and CDR2 SYGVKD. This CDR3 has 14 residues. CDR3 sequence (DNA): TGTGCCATCAGTAAAGACAGGGGGCTCTACGAGCAGTACTTC. Translated: CAISKDRGLYEQYF.

There are a few counts of this clonotype. CDR3 region: CASSSPRLTGTRYNEQFF. DNA for the CDR3: TGTGCCAGCAGTTCCCCCCGCCTAACAGGCACTCGCTACAATGAGCAGTTCTTC. The chain joins TRBV28 to TRBJ2-1; possible D gene TRBD1, 5 bases. Per the germline V gene, CDR1 is MDHEN and CDR2 is SYDVKM. This CDR3 has 18 residues. The V end was cut by 4 bases, the J end by 3 bases, with 22 bases between.

This clonotype was recorded many times. The V gene is TRBV4-3, the J gene TRBJ1-6; 9 bases line up with TRBD1. Per germline, CDR1 LGHNA and CDR2 YSLEER. The CDR3 contains 17 residues. The trim removed 1 base at V and 6 bases at J, leaving 7 bases unmatched. The CDR3 reads CASSQARDRVGNSPLHF. The DNA for the CDR3 is TGCGCCAGCAGCCAAGCACGGGACAGGGTGGGTAATTCACCCCTCCACTTT.

The chain combines TRBV9 with TRBJ2-1, with 8 bases lining up with TRBD2. Trimming removed 3 bases from V and 0 bases from J; junction bases left unmatched: 8. The CDR3 consists of 17 residues. Germline loops: CDR1 SGDLS, CDR2 YYNGEE. CDR3: CASSAPGGGSSYNEQFF. CDR3 in DNA: TGTGCCAGCAGCGCCCCCGGGGGGGGGAGCTCCTACAATGAGCAGTTCTTC.

This rearrangement joins TRBV12-3 or TRBV12-4 to TRBJ2-1; D is uncertain. CDR3 length equals 14 residues. Between the trimmed V and J ends, which lost 5 bases and 8 bases, there was a span of 16 bases. The CDR3 protein is CASSPTTSVHEQFF. The CDR3 nucleotides read TGTGCCAGCAGTCCCACGACCAGCGTCCATGAGCAGTTCTTC.

This clonotype occurred a few times. The J gene is TRBJ2-1, the V gene TRBV28; the match to TRBD2 covers 7 bases. CDR1 is MDHEN and CDR2 is SYDVKM in the germline V gene. With 3 bases clipped from V and 10 bases from J, the junction kept 3 bases outside the gene matches. This CDR3 is built from 12 residues. The DNA for the CDR3 is TGTGCCAGCAGTTTCTGGCGGGGGGAGCAGTTCTTC. As protein: CASSFWRGEQFF. The complete variable domain, with remaining parts taken from reference TRBV28 and TRBJ2-1, reads DVKVTQSSRYLVKRTGEKVFLECVQDMDHENMFWYRQDPGLGLRLIYFSYDVKMKEKGDIPEGYSVSREKKERFSLILESASTNQTSMYLCASSFWRGEQFFGPGTRLTVL.

This clonotype showed up many times. The rearrangement links TRBV28 to TRBJ1-4, with 11 bases matching TRBD1. The CDR3 is 13 amino acids. The junction had 5 bases not matched to a gene; V was cut back by 10 bases and J by 7 bases. Germline loops: CDR1 MDHEN, CDR2 SYDVKM. The CDR3 spells CATRDRGIEKLFF. In DNA, the CDR3 is TGTGCCACCAGGGACAGGGGGATTGAAAAACTGTTTTTT.

This chain connects TRBV19 to TRBJ1-1; 9 bases map to TRBD1. The length of the CDR3 is 14 residues. With V trimmed by 4 bases and J by 6 bases, 6 bases remained unmatched. Germline V gene data show CDR1 as LNHDA and CDR2 as SQIVND (reference sequence). CDR3 bases: TGTGCCAGTAGTAATAACAGGGGGCGTTCTGAAGCTTTCTTT. This translates into CASSNNRGRSEAFF.

The genes are TRBV19 and TRBJ1-1; no definite D call. Trimming took off 2 bases at V and 5 bases at J, with 15 bases between the two ends. Germline CDR1 reads LNHDA; CDR2 reads SQIVND (reference sequence). This CDR3 has 15 residues. In nucleotides, the CDR3 is TGTGCCAGTAGTATAAATGGAGAGGGTTGGACTGAAGCTTTCTTT. It translates to CASSINGEGWTEAFF.

The chain employs TRBV27 and TRBJ1-1, with 8 positions matching TRBD1. The CDR3 loop spans 15 amino acids. Looked up from germline, CDR1 is MNHEY and CDR2 is SMNVEV (reference sequence). Trimming removed 5 bases from V and 4 bases from J; junction bases left unmatched: 9. CDR3 sequence: CASSRVNRGGTEAFF. The DNA for the CDR3 is TGTGCCAGCAGTAGAGTAAACAGGGGGGGCACTGAAGCTTTCTTT.

The chain couples TRBV29-1 to TRBJ2-3; the D is unclear. The CDR3 totals 12 residues. Looked up from germline, CDR1 is SQVTM and CDR2 is ANQGSEA. V lost 4 bases and J lost 4, with 9 bases in between. CDR3 DNA: TGCAGCGTTGCCCCCCTGGCAGATACGCAGTATTTT. Translating gives CSVAPLADTQYF.

This clonotype has ten or more counts. CDR3 coding DNA: TGTGCCAGCTCACCACTCCCTGCAGGGACGGGAAACACCATATATTTT. Translated, it gives CASSPLPAGTGNTIYF. V and J are TRBV18 and TRBJ1-3; weak D call: TRBD1 (5 bases). Trimming left V 1 base short and J 4 bases short, with 14 bases between. CDR1 and CDR2 (germline): KGHSH, LQKENI. This CDR3 has 16 amino acids.